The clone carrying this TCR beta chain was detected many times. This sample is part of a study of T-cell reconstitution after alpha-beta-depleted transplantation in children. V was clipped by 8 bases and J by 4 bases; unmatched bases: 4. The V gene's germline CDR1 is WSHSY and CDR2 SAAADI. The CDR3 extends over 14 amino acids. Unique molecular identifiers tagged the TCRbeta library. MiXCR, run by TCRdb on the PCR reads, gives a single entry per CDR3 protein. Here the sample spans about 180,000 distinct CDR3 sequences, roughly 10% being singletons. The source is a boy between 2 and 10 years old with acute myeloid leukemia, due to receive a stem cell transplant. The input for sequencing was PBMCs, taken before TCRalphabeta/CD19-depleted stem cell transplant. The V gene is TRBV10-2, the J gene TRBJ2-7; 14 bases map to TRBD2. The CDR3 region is CASRTSGGNYEQYV. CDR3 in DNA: TGCGCCAGCCGGACTAGCGGGGGGAATTACGAGCAGTACGTC.